The 15 T cell receptor beta chains in this list originate from one sample, sequenced in a study of blood T cell repertoires in COVID-19. Produced via immunoSEQ multiplex PCR; TCRdb's table is partial and in-frame only. The sample lists some 200,000 clones; approximately 80% were seen once. The source material was peripheral blood. The origin of the receptors is a woman at least 80 years old with COVID-19, enrolled during active disease.

The chain joins TRBV29-1 to TRBJ2-5, with TRBD2 as a possible D gene (7 bases). CDR1 and CDR2 from the germline V gene are SQVTM and ANQGSEA. CDR3 length: 15 amino acids. Trimming took 7 bases from V and 1 from J, leaving 19 bases between them. The chain's CDR3 is CSAGAGRGFQETQYF. In DNA, the CDR3 is TGCAGCGCGGGGGCCGGGCGGGGGTTCCAAGAGACCCAGTACTTC. The variable domain in full, completed from reference TRBV29-1 and TRBJ2-5, reads SAVISQKPSRDICQRGTSLTIQCQVDSQVTMMFWYRQQPGQSLTLIATANQGSEATYESGFVIDKFPISRPNLTFSTLTVSNMSPEDSSIYLCSAGAGRGFQETQYFGPGTRLLVL.

The chain is built from TRBV11-2 and TRBJ2-2; TRBD2 aligns across 14 bases. Germline V gene data show CDR1 as SGHAT and CDR2 as FQNNGV. CDR3 length: 19 residues. J gave up 4 bases and V 5 bases, and 12 bases lay outside the gene matches. The CDR3 sequence: CASSHPGLAGEETTGELFF. CDR3 coding DNA: TGTGCCAGCAGCCATCCGGGACTAGCGGGAGAGGAGACCACCGGGGAGCTGTTTTTT. The full variable domain, completed using reference TRBV11-2 and TRBJ2-2, is EAGVAQSPRYKIIEKRQSVAFWCNPISGHATLYWYQQILGQGPKLLIQFQNNGVVDDSQLPKDRFSAERLKGVDSTLKIQPAKLEDSAVYLCASSHPGLAGEETTGELFFGEGSRLTVL.

The chain recombines TRBV11-1 with TRBJ2-5, with 10 nucleotides matching TRBD2. With V trimmed by 10 bases and J by 3 bases, 5 bases remained unmatched. Looked up from germline, CDR1 is SGHAT and CDR2 is FQDESV (reference sequence). The length of the CDR3 is 13 residues. In DNA form, the CDR3 reads TGTGCCACCCGGACTAGCGGTGAAGAGACCCAGTACTTC. Translated, it gives CATRTSGEETQYF. Full variable domain (remainder filled in from reference TRBV11-1 and TRBJ2-5): EAEVAQSPRYKITEKSQAVAFWCDPISGHATLYWYRQILGQGPELLVQFQDESVVDDSQLPKDRFSAERLKGVDSTLKIQPAELGDSAMYLCATRTSGEETQYFGPGTRLLVL.

V gene TRBV6-6 combines with J gene TRBJ1-2; 8 positions agree with TRBD1. Germline values: CDR1 MNHNY, CDR2 SVGAGI (reference sequence). CDR3 length: 14 residues. With V trimmed by 11 bases and J by 8 bases, 16 bases remained unmatched. DNA of the CDR3: TGTGCCGGAAAGGCCTGGACAGGGCAGGGAGGCTACACCTTC. Translating gives CAGKAWTGQGGYTF.

V is TRBV5-1 and J is TRBJ2-5; TRBD1 matches 8 bases. Germline V gene sequence: CDR1 SGHRS, CDR2 YFSETQ. This CDR3 is built from 13 residues. The ends lost 3 bases at V and 5 bases at J; junction bases unmatched: 3. CDR3 residues: CASSSDRAETQYF. Written as DNA, the CDR3 is TGCGCCAGCAGCTCGGACAGGGCTGAGACCCAGTACTTC.

This clone was detected only once. The chain recombines TRBV5-1 with TRBJ2-4, with D maybe TRBD2 (5 bases). CDR1 and CDR2 from the germline V gene are SGHRS and YFSETQ. This CDR3 has 16 residues. V was trimmed by 0 bases and J by 0 bases, leaving 10 bases between them. The DNA of the CDR3 is TGCGCCAGCAGCTTGGTGGCAGGACTAGCCAAAAACATTCAGTACTTC. Translating gives CASSLVAGLAKNIQYF.

V gene TRBV18 combines with J gene TRBJ1-1; 8 nucleotides agree with TRBD1. CDR1 and CDR2 (germline): KGHSH, LQKENI. V was pared by 5 bases and J by 1 base, with 3 bases of the junction left unmatched. The length of the CDR3 is 14 residues. The DNA of the CDR3 is TGTGCCAGCTCAACCGGGACAGGGAACACTGAAGCTTTCTTT. Its protein is CASSTGTGNTEAFF.

The genes are TRBV6-1 and TRBJ2-7, with 7 bases aligning to TRBD1. Germline values: CDR1 MNHNS, CDR2 SASEGT. Trimming took 4 bases from V and 3 from J; bases not matched to a gene: 12. The CDR3 runs to 16 residues. The CDR3 DNA reads TGTGCCAGCAGTGCCTTACCGGGACAGATGAACTACGAGCAGTACTTC. Translating it yields CASSALPGQMNYEQYF.

As concerns this clone: Different DNA sequences within this sample yield the same CDR3. This rearrangement joins TRBV5-4 to TRBJ2-7; maybe TRBD2 (5 bases). Germline CDR1 is SGHNT and CDR2 is YYREEE (reference sequence). This CDR3 has 12 residues. Trimming stripped 4 bases from V and 3 bases from J, with 8 bases between. The CDR3 loop reads CASSRDSYEQYF. CDR3 nucleotide sequence: TGTGCCAGCAGCCGGGATAGCTACGAGCAGTACTTC.

The genes are TRBV6-2 or TRBV6-3 and TRBJ2-3; 11 bases fit TRBD2. J gave up 4 bases and V 4 bases, and 4 bases lay outside the gene matches. This CDR3 is 15 amino acids long. The germline V gene encodes CDR1 MNHEY and CDR2 SVGEGT. CDR3 loop: CASSSLAGAPDTQYF. The CDR3, as DNA: TGTGCCAGCAGTTCACTAGCGGGAGCCCCAGATACGCAGTATTTT.

This chain joins TRBV27 and TRBJ1-5; D is possibly TRBD1 (5 bases). The CDR3 spans 15 residues. The V gene's germline CDR1 is MNHEY and CDR2 SMNVEV (reference sequence). V lost 5 bases to trimming and J lost 3 bases, with 14 bases between them. CDR3 nucleotides: TGTGCCAGCAGTCCTCAGGGATGGTCCAATCAGCCCCAGCATTTT. Its translation: CASSPQGWSNQPQHF.

This sequence joins TRBV21-1 and TRBJ2-7; the table names TRBD2, a call not compared with the DNA. TRBV21-1 is recorded as a pseudogene. CDR3 length equals 17 residues. The CDR3: CASSNPRGAGGSYEQYF. The CDR3 nucleotides read TGTGCCAGCAGCAACCCCAGAGGAGCGGGGGGTTCCTACGAGCAGTACTTC.

The rearrangement joins TRBV24-1 to TRBJ1-2; 7 bases fit TRBD1. Germline assignment: CDR1 KGHDR and CDR2 SFDVKD. The CDR3 loop spans 14 amino acids. J lost 5 bases, V lost 5 bases, and 7 bases had no gene match. The CDR3: CATSATGTAYGYTF. The DNA of the CDR3 is TGTGCCACCAGTGCTACCGGGACAGCTTATGGCTACACCTTC.

The chain has TRBV7-3 and TRBJ2-1, with 8 positions matching TRBD2. Per germline, CDR1 SGHTA and CDR2 FQGTGA. This CDR3 contains 13 residues. Trimming removed 5 bases from V and 8 bases from J; junction bases left unmatched: 5. The CDR3 region is CASSNRGLDEQFF. The CDR3 DNA follows: TGTGCCAGCAGCAACCGGGGACTAGATGAGCAGTTCTTC.

CDR3 nucleotide sequence: TGTGCCAGCAGCTCGGCCAGGGGGCGATATACCGGGGAGCTGTTTTTT. It is translated as CASSSARGRYTGELFF. The rearrangement links TRBV7-6 to TRBJ2-2; TRBD1 matches at 8 bases. Germline V gene sequence: CDR1 SGHVS, CDR2 FNYEAQ. V lost 4 bases to trimming and J lost 5 bases; unmatched junction nucleotides: 9. The CDR3 runs 16 residues.